A single T cell receptor (beta chain) is shown here with its context. Germline CDR1 reads MDHEN; CDR2 reads SYDVKM. With V trimmed by 6 bases and J by 0 bases, 8 bases remained unmatched. This CDR3 has 15 amino acids. Data came from immunoSEQ multiplex PCR; TCRdb stores just in-frame clones and leaves some out. The data hold 150,000 to 200,000 clones, with less than 90% observed a single time. This specimen belongs to a study of blood T cell repertoires in COVID-19. Overall study: From the United States, Italy and Spain came samples of acute and convalescent COVID-19.

This receptor was taken from a man between 65 and 85 years old with active or convalescent COVID-19. The chain combines TRBV28 with TRBJ2-7; TRBD1 agrees at 7 bases. Specimen: peripheral blood. Here the CDR3 DNA reads TGTGCCAGCAGCCTGACAGGGTTTGGCTCCTACGAGCAGTACTTC. The encoded protein is CASSLTGFGSYEQYF.